This passage covers 27 T cell receptor beta chains from one sample sequenced in a study of blood T cell repertoires in COVID-19. Only in-frame clones appear in the TCRdb table, and some are missing; sequencing was by immunoSEQ multiplex PCR. The sample holds 170,000 or so clones; roughly 85% are singletons and the top ten take approximately 26%. Sample: peripheral blood. The origin of the receptors is a woman between 70 and 85 years old with acute or convalescent COVID-19.

This sequence joins TRBV15 and TRBJ2-1; TRBD2 aligns across 14 bases. The CDR3 is 17 residues long. Unmatched junction bases numbered 7, after V lost 8 bases and J lost 1 base. From germline, CDR1 is LNHNV and CDR2 YYDKDF (reference sequence). DNA of the CDR3: TGTGCCACCGGACGGACTAGCGGGAGGTTTTCCTACAATGAGCAGTTCTTC. Translating gives CATGRTSGRFSYNEQFF.

CDR3 region: CATSRRDYERDEQFF. The CDR3 DNA is TGTGCCACCAGCCGCCGGGACTACGAACGGGATGAGCAGTTCTTC. The rearrangement uses TRBV15 and TRBJ2-1, with TRBD2 matching 7 bases. CDR3 size: 15 residues. The germline V gene encodes CDR1 LNHNV and CDR2 YYDKDF (reference sequence). V shed 5 bases, J shed 8 bases, and the junction held 12 bases outside the gene matches.

The rearrangement links TRBV20-1 to TRBJ2-7; D ambiguous. CDR1 is DFQATT and CDR2 is SNEGSKA in the germline V gene (reference sequence). This CDR3 is built from 11 residues. V was clipped by 3 bases and J by 3 bases, with 6 bases between them. The CDR3 spells CSASLSYEQYF. The CDR3 DNA sequence: TGCAGTGCTAGTCTTAGCTACGAGCAGTACTTC.

V is TRBV15 and J is TRBJ2-5; D perhaps matches TRBD1 (6 bases). This CDR3 contains 16 residues. V shed 4 bases and J shed 2 bases, with 17 bases lying between them. CDR1 and CDR2 from the germline V gene are LNHNV and YYDKDF (reference sequence). The CDR3 coding sequence is TGTGCCACCAGCAAAGCTTCCCGACAGGAACAAGAGACCCAGTACTTC. It yields the protein CATSKASRQEQETQYF.

The CDR3 coding sequence is TGTGCCAGTAGTATGGACAGGACACAGCCCCAGCATTTT. It codes for CASSMDRTQPQHF. The rearrangement joins TRBV19 to TRBJ1-5; 7 bases are a match to TRBD1. After removal of 3 bases from V and 7 bases from J, the junction contained 3 bases not matched to a gene. Germline V gives CDR1 LNHDA, CDR2 SQIVND (reference sequence). This CDR3 has 13 residues. Based on the CDR3 plus reference TRBV19 and TRBJ1-5, the full variable domain is DGGITQSPKYLFRKEGQNVTLSCEQNLNHDAMYWYRQDPGQGLRLIYYSQIVNDFQKGDIAEGYSVSREKKESFPLTVTSAQKNPTAFYLCASSMDRTQPQHFGDGTRLSIL.

The chain employs TRBV10-1 and TRBJ1-1; tentative D call: TRBD1 (6 bases). Trimming cost V 4 bases and J 3 bases, with 9 bases left between them. Germline lookup yields CDR1 WNHNN and CDR2 SYGVQD (reference sequence). This CDR3 has 13 amino acids. The CDR3 protein is CASSGPGDTEAFF. The CDR3 DNA sequence: TGCGCCAGCAGTGGACCAGGGGACACTGAAGCTTTCTTT.

The J gene is TRBJ1-1, the V gene TRBV10-3, with a tentative D call TRBD1 (6 bases). The CDR3 runs to 14 residues. V was pared by 5 bases and J by 3 bases, with 13 bases between. Germline V gives CDR1 ENHRY, CDR2 SYGVKD. The CDR3 nucleotides are TGTGCCATCAGTACGACAGGATCCCACACTGAAGCTTTCTTT. Its protein product is CAISTTGSHTEAFF.

This clone showed up just once. The chain joins TRBV2 to TRBJ2-1, with 12 bases fitting TRBD2. Germline V gene sequence: CDR1 SNHLY, CDR2 FYNNEI. Trimming removed 11 bases from V and 6 bases from J; junction bases left unmatched: 2. This CDR3 is 12 amino acids long. The DNA for the CDR3 is TGTGCCGGGGGACTAGCGGGCAATGAGCAGTTCTTC. This gives the protein CAGGLAGNEQFF. Filled out from reference TRBV2 and TRBJ2-1, the complete variable domain reads EPEVTQTPSHQVTQMGQEVILRCVPISNHLYFYWYRQILGQKVEFLVSFYNNEISEKSEIFDDQFSVERPDGSNFTLKIRSTKLEDSAMYFCAGGLAGNEQFFGPGTRLTVL.

The V and J genes are TRBV27 and TRBJ2-2, with 9 bases lining up with TRBD1. CDR1 is MNHEY, CDR2 SMNVEV, per germline (reference sequence). The CDR3 has 14 amino acids. The junction had 6 bases not matched to a gene; V was cut back by 10 bases and J by 3 bases. CDR3 in amino acids: CAISRQGDTGELFF. CDR3 in DNA: TGTGCCATTTCAAGACAGGGGGACACCGGGGAGCTGTTTTTT.

The chain is built from TRBV19 and TRBJ2-2; D possibly corresponds to TRBD2 (6 bases). V was pared by 8 bases and J by 1 base, with 11 bases between. CDR1 is LNHDA and CDR2 is SQIVND in the germline V gene (reference sequence). The CDR3 is 14 residues long. The CDR3 DNA reads as TGTGCCAGTGGGGACTTGTGGAACACCGGGGAGCTGTTTTTT. It specifies CASGDLWNTGELFF.

This clone came up a few times. The rearrangement joins TRBV12-3 or TRBV12-4 to TRBJ2-2; D may be TRBD2 (5 bases). V was shortened by 6 bases and J by 7 bases, with 9 bases between the two germline ends. The CDR3 sequence is 12 residues long. The DNA for the CDR3 is TGTGCCAGCAGGAAGCGGAACGGGGAGCTGTTTTTT. Amino acids: CASRKRNGELFF.

In this sample, this clone turned up a few times. The gene calls are TRBV7-9 and TRBJ2-4; possibly TRBD2 for D (6 bases). V was pared by 5 bases and J by 3 bases, with 11 bases between. There are 14 residues in the CDR3. CDR1 is SEHNR, CDR2 FQNEAQ, per germline (reference sequence). The CDR3 here is CASSPGSGKNIQYF. In DNA form, the CDR3 reads TGTGCCAGCAGCCCTGGTAGCGGCAAAAACATTCAGTACTTC.

The gene calls are TRBV9 and TRBJ2-1; 8 positions agree with TRBD2. Per the germline V gene, CDR1 is SGDLS and CDR2 is YYNGEE. With 2 bases clipped from V and 0 bases from J, the junction kept 7 bases outside the gene matches. CDR3 length: 17 amino acids. The CDR3, as DNA: TGTGCCAGCAGCGTCCGAGCGGGAGTGAGCTCCTACAATGAGCAGTTCTTC. Encoded protein: CASSVRAGVSSYNEQFF.

In this sample, this clone turned up once. The V and J genes are TRBV19 and TRBJ2-2; TRBD1 aligns across 7 bases. Germline lookup yields CDR1 LNHDA and CDR2 SQIVND (reference sequence). J lost 4 bases, V lost 7 bases, and 3 bases had no gene match. This CDR3 has 13 amino acids. The CDR3 reads CASKPGGTGELFF. The CDR3 DNA reads TGTGCCAGTAAACCAGGGGGCACCGGGGAGCTGTTTTTT.

The J gene is TRBJ1-2, the V gene TRBV14; D is possibly TRBD1 (5 bases). The CDR3 length is 14 residues. From germline, CDR1 is SGHDN and CDR2 FVKESK. The V gene lost 5 bases and the J gene lost 4 bases, with 14 bases spanning the gap. CDR3 nucleotides: TGTGCCAGCAGCGGCGGGGGACGGTCCTATGGCTACACCTTC. This translates into CASSGGGRSYGYTF.

The chain couples TRBV5-1 to TRBJ2-2; 11 nucleotides line up with TRBD2. After removal of 5 bases from V and 8 bases from J, the junction contained 8 bases not matched to a gene. The CDR3 totals 15 residues. Per germline, CDR1 SGHRS and CDR2 YFSETQ. This chain's CDR3 is CASRTGTSGVGELFF. The CDR3 DNA sequence: TGCGCCAGCAGAACCGGGACTAGCGGTGTGGGGGAGCTGTTTTTT.

The rearrangement links TRBV7-2 to TRBJ2-7, with D possibly matching TRBD1 (5 bases). CDR1 and CDR2 from the germline V gene are SGHTA and FQGNSA. The CDR3 is 16 amino acids. The V end was cut by 5 bases, the J end by 3 bases, with 20 bases between. CDR3 loop: CASSLTSQGLVYEQYF. The DNA of the CDR3 is TGTGCCAGCAGCCTCACAAGTCAGGGTTTAGTCTACGAGCAGTACTTC.

The chain joins TRBV29-1 to TRBJ1-2, with a weak D call TRBD1 (6 bases). This CDR3 contains 13 residues. Trimming stripped 4 bases from V and 5 bases from J, with 14 bases between. Germline assignment: CDR1 SQVTM and CDR2 ANQGSEA. Written as DNA, the CDR3 is TGCAGCGTTGGGAACAGGGAGGGTTATGGCTACACCTTC. Its protein is CSVGNREGYGYTF. The full variable domain, its missing parts supplied by reference TRBV29-1 and TRBJ1-2, is SAVISQKPSRDICQRGTSLTIQCQVDSQVTMMFWYRQQPGQSLTLIATANQGSEATYESGFVIDKFPISRPNLTFSTLTVSNMSPEDSSIYLCSVGNREGYGYTFGSGTRLTVV.

The chain carries TRBV5-4 and TRBJ1-1; no definite D call. The germline V gene encodes CDR1 SGHNT and CDR2 YYREEE (reference sequence). V lost 4 bases and J 8 bases, leaving 12 bases between the germline ends. The CDR3 has 12 residues. The CDR3 DNA reads TGTGCCAGCAGCCCGAATAGCGGGGAAGCTTTCTTT. This translates into CASSPNSGEAFF.

CDR3 coding DNA: TGCGCCAGCAGCTTGGAACAGGGGTCGAATGAGCAGTTCTTC. Its protein product is CASSLEQGSNEQFF. The chain has TRBV5-1 and TRBJ2-1; 7 bases fit TRBD1. This CDR3 comprises 14 residues. V lost 0 bases, J lost 7 bases, and 4 bases stayed unmatched. Germline loops: CDR1 SGHRS, CDR2 YFSETQ.

The genes are TRBV5-1 and TRBJ2-2; TRBD2 might be the D (5 bases). The germline V gene has CDR1 SGHRS and CDR2 YFSETQ. V was pared by 5 bases and J by 5 bases, with 7 bases between. The CDR3 is made up of 12 amino acids. This CDR3 reads CASRGGTGELFF. In DNA form, the CDR3 reads TGCGCCAGCAGGGGCGGGACCGGGGAGCTGTTTTTT.

This clone has just one count. The V call is TRBV7-2, the J call TRBJ1-4, with D tentatively TRBD1 (5 bases). Germline V CDR1 and CDR2: SGHTA, FQGNSA. Trimming cost V 3 bases and J 7 bases, with 15 bases left between them. The CDR3 totals 15 residues. The DNA for the CDR3 is TGTGCCAGCAGCTTCTCTCGGCAGGGTAGTGAAAAACTGTTTTTT. As protein: CASSFSRQGSEKLFF. Complete variable domain (other parts from reference TRBV7-2 and TRBJ1-4): GAGVSQSPSNKVTEKGKDVELRCDPISGHTALYWYRQSLGQGLEFLIYFQGNSAPDKSGLPSDRFSAERTGGSVSTLTIQRTQQEDSAVYLCASSFSRQGSEKLFFGSGTQLSVL.

CDR3 sequence: CASSHTGDSYNEQFF. Written as DNA, the CDR3 is TGTGCCAGCAGCCACACAGGGGACTCCTACAATGAGCAGTTCTTC. The J gene is TRBJ2-1, the V gene TRBV9; 7 bases line up with TRBD1. CDR3 length: 15 residues. The V and J ends lost 4 bases and 0 bases, in that order; junction bases with no gene match: 4. Germline CDR1 SGDLS, CDR2 YYNGEE.

The rearrangement joins TRBV3-1 (or the pseudogene TRBV3-2) to TRBJ2-2; tentatively, D is TRBD1 (6 bases). The CDR3 spans 15 residues. Trimming cost V 0 bases and J 4 bases, with 9 bases left between them. CDR1 LGHDT and CDR2 YNNKEL come from the germline V gene (reference sequence). In nucleotides, the CDR3 is TGTGCCAGCAGCCAAGATTCCAGGGGCACCGGGGAGCTGTTTTTT. Encoded protein: CASSQDSRGTGELFF.

The V call is TRBV7-9, the J call TRBJ1-1; TRBD1 is a possible D gene (6 bases). Germline V CDR1 and CDR2: SEHNR, FQNEAQ (reference sequence). Trimming took 3 bases from V and 6 from J, leaving 11 bases between them. The CDR3 totals 13 residues. CDR3 residues: CASSLDSLSEAFF. The CDR3 DNA reads TGTGCCAGCAGCTTGGACAGCCTCTCTGAAGCTTTCTTT.

Here the CDR3 reads CASSGGRGLSSYEQYF. CDR3 bases: TGCGCCAGCAGCGGGGGCCGCGGCTTGAGCTCCTACGAGCAGTACTTC. The chain joins TRBV5-1 to TRBJ2-7, with D possibly TRBD1 on 6 matching bases. The CDR3 runs to 16 residues. The V gene lost 4 bases and the J gene lost 0 bases, with 17 bases spanning the gap. CDR1 is SGHRS, CDR2 YFSETQ, per germline. The full variable domain, its missing parts supplied by reference TRBV5-1 and TRBJ2-7, is KAGVTQTPRYLIKTRGQQVTLSCSPISGHRSVSWYQQTPGQGLQFLFEYFSETQRNKGNFPGRFSGRQFSNSRSEMNVSTLELGDSALYLCASSGGRGLSSYEQYFGPGTRLTVT.

The chain couples TRBV2 to TRBJ2-5; 15 positions match TRBD2. CDR3 length: 18 residues. From germline, CDR1 is SNHLY and CDR2 FYNNEI. The trim removed 5 bases at V and 7 bases at J, leaving 14 bases unmatched. For the CDR3, the DNA is TGTGCCAGCAGTAAAGAGGCTCGGACTAGCGGGAGGGGAGGGACCCAGTACTTC. This gives the protein CASSKEARTSGRGGTQYF.